The clone carrying this T cell receptor (beta chain) has a count of ten or more. Patients with uncontrolled infections, other autoimmune diseases, pregnancy or lactation were excluded. The source material, RNA transcripts, was used to amplify TCR beta CDR3 regions. HTBI primers were employed in a first-round RT-PCR of the TCR CDR3. TCRdb re-analysed the multiplex PCR reads in MiXCR, keeping a single row per CDR3 protein. In the table there are about 530,000 distinct CDR3 sequences, roughly 17% of which are singletons. This specimen comes from a study of T cells in Graves' hyperthyroidism and ophthalmopathy. The sample taken for sequencing was blood. The TCR was taken from a woman younger than 35 with Graves' ophthalmopathy.

CDR3 coding DNA: TGTGCCAGCAGTCCAAGCGGGAGAGTTACCGGGGAGCTGTTTTTT. Translating gives CASSPSGRVTGELFF. The chain joins TRBV6-2 or TRBV6-3 to TRBJ2-2, with 8 bases that match TRBD2. From germline, CDR1 is MNHEY and CDR2 SVGEGT. V shed 5 bases, J shed 5 bases, and the junction held 7 bases outside the gene matches. This CDR3 has 15 amino acids.